This TCR beta chain came from a study of T cells in Graves' hyperthyroidism and ophthalmopathy. Amplification targeted TCR beta CDR3 regions from RNA transcripts. The TCR CDR3 first-round RT-PCR relied on the HTBI primer set. MiXCR, applied by TCRdb to the multiplex PCR reads, yields one record per CDR3 protein. The sample contains a few hundred thousand distinct CDR3 sequences, about a fifth of which appear only once. With 6 bases removed from V and 9 bases from J, the gap between germline ends came to 12 bases. This CDR3 has 13 amino acids. Germline CDR1 reads SNHLY; CDR2 reads FYNNEI. In its sample, this clonotype was seen a few times. Patients were excluded because of uncontrolled infection, other autoimmune disease, pregnancy or lactation. PBMCs were obtained from roughly 10 ml fresh peripheral blood.

The clonotype comes from a man younger than 35 with Graves' hyperthyroidism. This rearrangement joins TRBV2 to TRBJ1-6; no reliable D call. The specimen sequenced was blood. The CDR3 DNA reads as TGTGCCAGCAGCGTCGTGAGGAGTTCACCCCTCCACTTT. Translating gives CASSVVRSSPLHF.